A selection of T cell receptor beta chains follows, all from one sample in a study of blood T cells in healthy people across ages. One entry per CDR3 protein, called by TCRdb with MiXCR from the 5' RACE reads. The profile shows about 730,000 distinct CDR3 sequences, approximately 43% of them singletons. Sequencing was done on a sample of blood. All receptors come from a woman aged 60-75 years in good health. CDR3s include the opening cysteine and the closing phenylalanine or tryptophan. D genes are given only for firm matches. Size values are once, few and many counts, or a class for expanded clones, and some rows have none.

size: few
V: TRBV14
J: TRBJ2-7
length: 15
D: TRBD2
CDR3: CASSQVVAGHLKQYF
DNA: TGTGCCAGCAGCCAAGTGGTAGCGGGCCATTTGAAGCAGTACTTC

size: NA
V: TRBV12-3/TRBV12-4
J: TRBJ1-2
length: 13
D: TRBD1
CDR3: CASSEDRVYGYTF
DNA: TGTGCCAGCAGTGAAGACAGGGTCTATGGCTACACCTTC

size: few
V: TRBV6-2/TRBV6-3
J: TRBJ1-5
length: 14
D: TRBD1
CDR3: CASSPDRVYQPQHF
DNA: TGTGCCAGCAGCCCCGACAGGGTTTATCAGCCCCAGCATTTT

size: few
V: TRBV30
J: TRBJ1-1
length: 15
D: NA
CDR3: CAWSVIGITGTEAFF
DNA: TGTGCCTGGAGTGTAATAGGCATCACTGGCACTGAAGCTTTCTTT

size: few
V: TRBV7-2
J: TRBJ2-1
length: 16
D: TRBD2
CDR3: CASSSLAGGLGNEQFF
DNA: TGTGCCAGCAGCTCCCTAGCGGGAGGGCTGGGGAATGAGCAGTTCTTC

size: few
V: TRBV5-1
J: TRBJ2-5
length: 14
D: NA
CDR3: CASSLEVVQETQYF
DNA: TGCGCCAGCAGCTTGGAAGTAGTTCAAGAGACCCAGTACTTC

size: NA
V: TRBV6-4
J: TRBJ2-1
length: 17
D: TRBD2
CDR3: CAGSDSRGLAGNNEQFF
DNA: TGTGCCGGCAGTGACTCCCGGGGACTAGCGGGAAACAATGAGCAGTTCTTC

size: many
V: TRBV29-1
J: TRBJ2-5
length: 20
D: TRBD2
CDR3: CSVARDWGVWTSGREETQYF
DNA: TGCAGCGTTGCAAGAGATTGGGGGGTATGGACTAGCGGGAGGGAAGAGACCCAGTACTTC

size: few
V: TRBV6-5
J: TRBJ2-7
length: 14
D: NA
CDR3: CASSYNGGLEEQYF
DNA: TGTGCCAGCAGTTACAACGGGGGGCTGGAGGAGCAGTACTTC

size: NA
V: TRBV21-1
J: TRBJ1-2
length: 20
D: NA
CDR3: CASSKAGVGDRGIRIYGYTF
DNA: TGTGCCAGCAGCAAAGCGGGTGTTGGGGACAGGGGGATTCGGATCTATGGCTACACCTTC

size: NA
V: TRBV9
J: TRBJ2-2
length: 17
D: NA
CDR3: CASSVELGGANTGELFF
DNA: TGTGCCAGCAGCGTAGAACTCGGGGGCGCCAACACCGGGGAGCTGTTTTTT

size: few
V: TRBV6-1
J: TRBJ2-6
length: 15
D: NA
CDR3: CASSEANSGANVLTF
DNA: TGTGCCAGCAGTGAAGCAAACTCTGGGGCCAACGTCCTGACTTTC

size: NA
V: TRBV9
J: TRBJ2-3
length: 15
D: NA
CDR3: CASSPDPRGTDTQYF
DNA: TGTGCCAGCAGCCCCGACCCTAGAGGGACAGATACGCAGTATTTT

size: NA
V: TRBV6-2/TRBV6-3
J: TRBJ2-3
length: 16
D: NA
CDR3: CASSYPIYGLTDTQYF
DNA: TGTGCCAGCAGTTACCCTATCTACGGCCTCACAGATACGCAGTATTTT

size: NA
V: TRBV5-1
J: TRBJ2-6
length: 17
D: NA
CDR3: CASSLQVLSSGANVLTF
DNA: TGCGCCAGCAGCTTGCAAGTCCTAAGCTCTGGGGCCAACGTCCTGACTTTC

size: NA
V: TRBV10-3
J: TRBJ1-4
length: 16
D: TRBD1
CDR3: CAIRDSTGGLNEKLFF
DNA: TGTGCCATCAGGGACTCGACAGGGGGGTTGAATGAAAAACTGTTTTTT

size: many
V: TRBV5-1
J: TRBJ2-5
length: 16
D: NA
CDR3: CASRPDLGTHQETQYF
DNA: TGCGCCAGCAGACCGGACCTAGGGACCCACCAAGAGACCCAGTACTTC

size: few
V: TRBV6-5
J: TRBJ1-4
length: 18
D: TRBD1
CDR3: CASSYLQGAFATNEKLFF
DNA: TGTGCCAGCAGTTACCTTCAGGGGGCTTTTGCAACTAATGAAAAACTGTTTTTT

size: many
V: TRBV5-6
J: TRBJ1-4
length: 13
D: NA
CDR3: CASSLEPNEKLFF
DNA: TGTGCCAGCAGCCTAGAACCTAATGAAAAACTGTTTTTT

size: few
V: TRBV6-1
J: TRBJ1-1
length: 14
D: TRBD1
CDR3: CASKRGPGATEAFF
DNA: TGTGCCAGCAAAAGGGGGCCGGGGGCCACTGAAGCTTTCTTT

size: NA
V: TRBV5-1
J: TRBJ2-5
length: 15
D: NA
CDR3: CASSLDGIKGETQYF
DNA: TGCGCCAGCAGCTTGGACGGGATTAAGGGAGAGACCCAGTACTTC

size: NA
V: TRBV7-2
J: TRBJ2-5
length: 15
D: TRBD1
CDR3: CASSFDRGENYERYF
DNA: TGTGCCAGCAGCTTCGACAGGGGAGAGAACTACGAGCGGTACTTC

size: NA
V: TRBV10-3
J: TRBJ1-1
length: 14
D: NA
CDR3: CAISEDPKRTEAFF
DNA: TGTGCCATCAGTGAAGACCCCAAGAGGACTGAAGCTTTCTTT

size: many
V: TRBV4-2
J: TRBJ2-1
length: 14
D: NA
CDR3: CASSPERQNNEQFF
DNA: TGTGCCAGCAGCCCGGAAAGACAGAACAATGAGCAGTTCTTC

size: NA
V: TRBV7-3
J: TRBJ2-2
length: 16
D: NA
CDR3: CASSLTRRVDTGELFF
DNA: TGTGCCAGCAGCTTAACCAGGCGGGTCGACACCGGGGAGCTGTTTTTT

size: many
V: TRBV20-1
J: TRBJ2-7
length: 14
D: TRBD2
CDR3: CSARPTSIIYEQYF
DNA: TGCAGTGCTAGACCGACTAGCATAATCTACGAGCAGTACTTC

size: NA
V: TRBV20-1
J: TRBJ2-7
length: 16
D: TRBD2
CDR3: CSARDRREGLYYEQYF
DNA: TGCAGTGCTAGAGATCGGCGGGAGGGTCTTTACTACGAGCAGTACTTC

size: NA
V: TRBV11-3
J: TRBJ2-5
length: 15
D: TRBD2
CDR3: CASSLAGGPLETQYF
DNA: TGTGCCAGCAGCTTAGCGGGGGGACCACTAGAGACCCAGTACTTC

size: NA
V: TRBV25-1
J: TRBJ2-7
length: 13
D: NA
CDR3: CASSGLGRYEQYF
DNA: TGTGCCAGCAGTGGCCTGGGGAGGTACGAGCAGTACTTC

size: few
V: TRBV29-1
J: TRBJ1-5
length: 13
D: NA
CDR3: CSVGGDTNQPQHF
DNA: TGCAGCGTGGGGGGGGACACCAATCAGCCCCAGCATTTT

size: NA
V: TRBV20-1
J: TRBJ2-5
length: 14
D: TRBD2
CDR3: CSAIASGAQETQYF
DNA: TGCAGTGCTATTGCTAGCGGGGCCCAAGAGACCCAGTACTTC

size: NA
V: TRBV27
J: TRBJ2-7
length: 17
D: TRBD2
CDR3: CASSSISGRAGSYEQYF
DNA: TGTGCCAGCAGTTCGATTAGCGGGAGGGCCGGATCCTACGAGCAGTACTTC

size: NA
V: TRBV7-2
J: TRBJ2-5
length: 14
D: NA
CDR3: CASSLTGSGETQYF
DNA: TGTGCCAGCAGCTTAACAGGGTCGGGGGAGACCCAGTACTTC

size: NA
V: TRBV3-1
J: TRBJ2-6
length: 16
D: NA
CDR3: CASSQDGQSGANVLTF
DNA: TGTGCCAGCAGCCAAGACGGGCAGTCTGGGGCCAACGTCCTGACTTTC

size: few
V: TRBV7-2
J: TRBJ2-3
length: 15
D: TRBD1
CDR3: CASRPPGQGTDTQYF
DNA: TGTGCCAGCAGGCCTCCGGGACAGGGAACAGATACGCAGTATTTT

size: NA
V: TRBV7-2
J: TRBJ2-1
length: 13
D: NA
CDR3: CASSCGLPGEQFF
DNA: TGTGCCAGCAGCTGTGGATTACCCGGCGAGCAGTTCTTC

size: NA
V: TRBV11-2
J: TRBJ1-1
length: 11
D: NA
CDR3: CASSYRVRTFF
DNA: TGTGCCAGCAGCTACAGGGTGAGAACTTTCTTT

size: many
V: TRBV12-3/TRBV12-4
J: TRBJ2-5
length: 14
D: NA
CDR3: CASRYSSRRETQYF
DNA: TGTGCCAGCAGATATAGTAGCCGCAGGGAGACCCAGTACTTC

size: NA
V: TRBV27
J: TRBJ2-4
length: 17
D: NA
CDR3: CASSSHAGKLAKNIQYF
DNA: TGTGCCAGCAGTTCCCATGCCGGAAAGCTAGCCAAAAACATTCAGTACTTC

size: few
V: TRBV2
J: TRBJ1-2
length: 12
D: NA
CDR3: CASYGGVYGYTF
DNA: TGTGCCAGCTATGGGGGGGTCTATGGCTACACCTTC

size: NA
V: TRBV7-9
J: TRBJ2-7
length: 15
D: TRBD1
CDR3: CASSPGTGASHEQYF
DNA: TGTGCCAGCAGCCCCGGGACAGGGGCCTCCCACGAGCAGTACTTC

size: NA
V: TRBV9
J: TRBJ2-7
length: 15
D: TRBD1
CDR3: CASSVATTGGHEQYF
DNA: TGTGCCAGCAGCGTAGCTACGACAGGGGGCCACGAGCAGTACTTC

size: once
V: TRBV24-1
J: TRBJ2-5
length: 15
D: TRBD2
CDR3: CATSDFLAGLETQYF
DNA: TGTGCCACCAGTGATTTCCTAGCGGGACTGGAGACCCAGTACTTC

size: few
V: TRBV27
J: TRBJ2-6
length: 18
D: TRBD1
CDR3: CASSLGDSLYSGANVLTF
DNA: TGTGCCAGCAGTTTAGGGGACAGCCTATACTCTGGGGCCAACGTCCTGACTTTC

size: NA
V: TRBV5-6
J: TRBJ1-2
length: 15
D: NA
CDR3: CASSTGRDRNYGYTF
DNA: TGTGCCAGCAGCACTGGCCGAGACAGGAACTATGGCTACACCTTC

size: few
V: TRBV7-3
J: TRBJ2-4
length: 13
D: TRBD2
CDR3: CASRSSGRDIQYF
DNA: TGTGCCAGCAGGTCTAGCGGGAGAGACATTCAGTACTTC

size: NA
V: TRBV7-9
J: TRBJ1-2
length: 13
D: NA
CDR3: CASSPRVYYGYTF
DNA: TGTGCCAGCAGCCCACGAGTTTACTATGGCTACACCTTC

size: NA
V: TRBV16
J: TRBJ1-1
length: 15
D: NA
CDR3: CASSRDGQSNTEAFF
DNA: TGTGCCAGCAGCCGGGATGGACAGTCGAACACTGAAGCTTTCTTT

size: NA
V: TRBV20-1
J: TRBJ2-3
length: 15
D: TRBD2
CDR3: CSARRLAGEADTQYF
DNA: TGCAGTGCTAGACGGCTAGCGGGAGAGGCAGATACGCAGTATTTT

size: few
V: TRBV20-1
J: TRBJ2-5
length: 14
D: NA
CDR3: CSARGGAPLETQYF
DNA: TGCAGTGCTAGGGGCGGGGCCCCCTTGGAGACCCAGTACTTC

size: NA
V: TRBV20-1
J: TRBJ2-5
length: 14
D: NA
CDR3: CSARSGQLQETQYF
DNA: TGCAGTGCTAGATCCGGACAGCTACAAGAGACCCAGTACTTC

size: few
V: TRBV9
J: TRBJ2-3
length: 17
D: TRBD2
CDR3: CASSVGLAGLSTDTQYF
DNA: TGTGCCAGCAGCGTAGGACTAGCGGGCTTAAGCACAGATACGCAGTATTTT

size: NA
V: TRBV7-2
J: TRBJ2-7
length: 16
D: TRBD1
CDR3: CASSLAGQGLSYEQYF
DNA: TGTGCCAGCAGCTTAGCGGGACAGGGGTTATCCTACGAGCAGTACTTC

size: NA
V: TRBV21-1
J: TRBJ2-7
length: 14
D: NA
CDR3: CASSKDICSYEQYF
DNA: TGTGCCAGCAGCAAAGATATCTGCTCCTACGAGCAGTACTTC

size: NA
V: TRBV27
J: TRBJ2-7
length: 14
D: NA
CDR3: CVSSSPILSHEQYF
DNA: TGTGTCAGCAGTTCGCCAATACTGAGCCACGAGCAGTACTTC